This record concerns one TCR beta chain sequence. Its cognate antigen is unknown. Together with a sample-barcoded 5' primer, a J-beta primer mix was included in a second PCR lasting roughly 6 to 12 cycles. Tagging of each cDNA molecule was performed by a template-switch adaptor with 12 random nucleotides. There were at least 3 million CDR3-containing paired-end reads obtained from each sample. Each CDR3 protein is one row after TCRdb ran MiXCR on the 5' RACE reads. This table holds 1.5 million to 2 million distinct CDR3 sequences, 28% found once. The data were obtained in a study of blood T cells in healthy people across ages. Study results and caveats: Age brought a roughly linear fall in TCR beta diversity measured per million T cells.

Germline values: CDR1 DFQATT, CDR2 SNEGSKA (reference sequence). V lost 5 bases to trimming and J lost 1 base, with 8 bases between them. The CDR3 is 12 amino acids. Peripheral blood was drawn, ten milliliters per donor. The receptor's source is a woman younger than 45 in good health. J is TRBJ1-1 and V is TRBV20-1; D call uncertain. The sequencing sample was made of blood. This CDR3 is CSALPKNTEAFF. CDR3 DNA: TGCAGTGCTCTTCCCAAGAACACTGAAGCTTTCTTT.